Listed below are T cell receptor beta chains from one sample, sequenced in a study of PD-1 blockade in classical Hodgkin lymphoma. Some clones are missing from TCRdb's copy, which holds only in-frame ones; the method was immunoSEQ multiplex PCR. The sample yields approximately 26,000 clones, 60% to 85% seen once. The sequencing used peripheral blood mononuclear cells (PBMCs), collected before the second cycle of nivolumab. These receptors all come from a human donor with classical Hodgkin lymphoma. CDR3s include the opening cysteine and the closing phenylalanine or tryptophan.

j_call v_call cdr3_aa
TRBJ2-7 TRBV6-5 CASSYGGSAVYEQYF
TRBJ2-3 TRBV23-1 CASSQSVQPRTDTQYF
TRBJ1-1 TRBV7-9 CASSLDMNTEAFF
TRBJ2-2 TRBV21-1 CASSKVRGRRETNTGELFF
TRBJ2-1 TRBV28 CASELGSGSSYNEQFF
TRBJ2-1 TRBV6-1 CASRATSGSNEQFF
TRBJ2-1 TRBV5-4 CASSLAGSSYNEQFF
TRBJ2-3 TRBV9 CASSPSSTDTQYF
TRBJ1-5 TRBV29-1 CSVAYGTGGHQPQHF
TRBJ2-7 TRBV5-4 CASSLGGGARYEQYF
TRBJ2-7 TRBV5-6 CASSILGGREQYF
TRBJ2-5 TRBV7-3 CASSLTGQGALGETQYF
TRBJ1-4 TRBV9 CASSPSPGQGYEKLFF
TRBJ2-7 TRBV18 CASSPPSRSSYEQYF
TRBJ1-5 TRBV7-9 CASTTKGDQPQHF
TRBJ2-3 TRBV7-9 CASSLVLGPSTDTQYF
TRBJ1-1 TRBV19 CASSPGGSTRMNTEAFF
TRBJ2-3 TRBV11-2 CASSPPWTASTDTQYF
TRBJ2-2 TRBV28 CASSLGGGTGATGELFF
TRBJ2-1 TRBV10-3 CAISETDNEQFF
TRBJ2-7 TRBV15 CATSKSIGISYEQYF
TRBJ2-2 TRBV6-5 CASSGLAGTGELFF
TRBJ1-1 TRBV6-1 CASSYGGRSEAFF
TRBJ2-2 TRBV18 CASSPFQGADGELFF
TRBJ2-7 TRBV18 CASSPAIGTGMYEQYF
TRBJ1-2 TRBV7-3 CASSLTGVDYGYTF
TRBJ2-2 TRBV30 CAWSVRGLGQGGTGELFF
TRBJ1-6 TRBV5-6 CASSGWTGGFQNSPLHF
TRBJ1-2 TRBV19 CASSINHQGHYGYTF
TRBJ2-7 TRBV6-6 CASRWLAGSYEQYF
TRBJ1-2 TRBV5-6 CASSRTGTRGGYTF
TRBJ2-2 TRBV5-4 CASSSIWTGELFF
TRBJ1-2 TRBV6-6 CASSPTLDYGYTF
TRBJ1-3 TRBV2 CASSEDQAAGNTIYF
TRBJ2-2 TRBV13 CASSFPTETGELFF
TRBJ1-2 TRBV28 CASNRQGEDYGYTF
TRBJ2-1 TRBV13 CASSRRGYNEQFF
TRBJ1-1 TRBV28 CASSLRTGWNTEAFF
TRBJ2-1 TRBV2 CASETSPNNEQFF
TRBJ1-4 TRBV5-6 CASSPFRGTGEKLFF
TRBJ1-2 TRBV28 CASSLSREMLRGYYGYTF
TRBJ2-1 TRBV15 CATSWGLAGPNEQFF
TRBJ2-5 TRBV5-1 CASSDALAGSETQYF
TRBJ1-2 TRBV19 CATTGPYGYTF
TRBJ1-2 TRBV11-2 CASSLSDDPLYGYIF
TRBJ1-2 TRBV7-8 CASSLGGGQIYGYTF
TRBJ2-2 TRBV5-1 CASRRTGTGELFF